These T cell receptor beta chains were read from a single sample in a study of T cell responses to AZD1222 COVID-19 vaccine. Sequenced by immunoSEQ multiplex PCR; TCRdb stores in-frame clones only, minus some. The table has tens of thousands of clones, approximately 88% seen once. This material consisted of peripheral blood, taken on day 0 of AZD1222 vaccination. The receptors originated from an adult in good health. The CDR3 runs from the conserved cysteine through the conserved F or W. The D gene is left open where the match is weak. For some rows the clone size is stated as once, few or many, or as a class when expanded; others skip it.

-	TRBV7-8	TRBJ1-6	-	TGTGCCAGCAGAGTGACAGGACAGTATAATTCACCCCTCCACTTT	CASRVTGQYNSPLHF
TRBD1	TRBV5-5	TRBJ2-2	-	TGTGCCAGCAGCTCCGGGACAGGGGCTACCGGGGAGCTGTTTTTT	CASSSGTGATGELFF
-	TRBV7-2	TRBJ1-1	-	TGTGCCAGCAGCTTGGGACGTAAGAACACTGAAGCTTTCTTT	CASSLGRKNTEAFF
-	TRBV4-2	TRBJ1-1	-	TGTGCCAGCAGCCAAGATACGGGGGTTAGGGCTGAAGCTTTCTTT	CASSQDTGVRAEAFF
-	TRBV21-1	TRBJ2-7	-	TGTGCCAGCGGGGGGTTCAGGGGATTCTACGAGCAGTACTTC	CASGGFRGFYEQYF
-	TRBV7-2	TRBJ1-2	-	TGTGCCAGCAGCTTATATAAAGAGGACTATGGCTACACCTTC	CASSLYKEDYGYTF
TRBD2	TRBV6-5	TRBJ2-2	-	TGTGCCAGCAGTTACGGTACTAGCGGAGGGACCGGGGAGCTGTTTTTT	CASSYGTSGGTGELFF
-	TRBV5-1	TRBJ1-2	-	TGCGCCAGCAGCCCCCAGCAGGGAGGGTCGCCCGGCTACACCTTC	CASSPQQGGSPGYTF
-	TRBV7-2	TRBJ2-2	-	TGTGCCAGCAGCTTACTAGCCGGGGAGCTGTTTTTT	CASSLLAGELFF
-	TRBV5-5	TRBJ2-7	-	TGTGCCAGCAGCTGGGGACATACCTACGAGCAGTACTTC	CASSWGHTYEQYF
TRBD2	TRBV2	TRBJ2-5	-	TGTGCCAGCAATCCGGTAGCGGGAGTAGAGACCCAGTACTTC	CASNPVAGVETQYF
TRBD1	TRBV5-1	TRBJ2-7	-	TGCGCCAGCAGCTGGACAGGGTTCAACGAGCAGTACTTC	CASSWTGFNEQYF
TRBD2	TRBV28	TRBJ2-2	-	TGTGCCAGCAGTCCGGTAGCGGGTTCGAACACCGGGGAGCTGTTTTTT	CASSPVAGSNTGELFF
TRBD1	TRBV27	TRBJ1-4	-	TGTGCCAGCAGGTTACAGGGGGGAGTTGGCGAAAAACTGTTTTTT	CASRLQGGVGEKLFF
-	TRBV11-1	TRBJ2-6	-	TGTGCCAGCAGCTTAGAAAGTGGATCTGGGGCCAACGTCCTGACTTTC	CASSLESGSGANVLTF
-	TRBV5-6	TRBJ1-2	-	TGTGCCAGCAGCTTGGGGGGGGCTGATGGCTACACCTTC	CASSLGGADGYTF
-	TRBV2	TRBJ1-6	-	TGTGCCAGCAATATGCAGGGACGAGGGTCACCCCTCCACTTT	CASNMQGRGSPLHF
TRBD1	TRBV28	TRBJ1-2	-	TGTGCCAGCAGCTCCGACAGGGACTATGGCTACACCTTC	CASSSDRDYGYTF
-	TRBV4-2	TRBJ2-6	once	TGTGCCAGCAGCTCAGTAGGGGGTTCTGGGGCCAACGTCCTGACTTTC	CASSSVGGSGANVLTF
TRBD2	TRBV7-6	TRBJ2-7	-	TGTGCCAGCAGCTTAGGGGTCCTAGCGGGAGGACCGGACGAGCAGTACTTC	CASSLGVLAGGPDEQYF
-	TRBV30	TRBJ1-1	-	TGTGCCTGGGACAGCCGTCCTTCTGAAGCTTTCTTT	CAWDSRPSEAFF
TRBD2	TRBV4-1	TRBJ2-2	-	TGCGCCAGCAGCCAAGATCGGGCTAGCGGGGCCGCGGAGCTGTTTTTT	CASSQDRASGAAELFF
-	TRBV7-2	TRBJ1-6	-	TGTGCCAGCAGCTTAGTGGGTGATTCACCCCTCCACTTT	CASSLVGDSPLHF
TRBD1	TRBV14	TRBJ2-2	-	TGTGCCAGCAGCCCTTGGGGGACAGGGGGCACCGGGGAGCTGTTTTTT	CASSPWGTGGTGELFF
TRBD1	TRBV7-9	TRBJ1-1	-	TGTGCCACGACGTCCTTCCGGGACAGGGAAGCTTTCTTT	CATTSFRDREAFF
-	TRBV5-1	TRBJ2-7	-	TGCGCCAGCAGCTTGGCTACAAGAGAGGTGCGGTACTTC	CASSLATREVRYF
TRBD2	TRBV9	TRBJ2-3	-	TGTGCCAGCAGCGTAGCGGGAGGGCCCGTGACAGATACGCAGTATTTT	CASSVAGGPVTDTQYF
-	TRBV29-1	TRBJ1-5	-	TGCAGCGTTCCCGGCGGCAGCGGCAATCAGCCCCAGCATTTT	CSVPGGSGNQPQHF
TRBD1	TRBV7-2	TRBJ1-2	-	TGTGCCAGCAGCTTAGGCCCGCCGGGACAGGGTATTCCTTATGGCTACACCTTC	CASSLGPPGQGIPYGYTF
TRBD2	TRBV5-4	TRBJ2-5	-	TGTGCCAGCAGCTTGGGGATGGGAGGGAGTGAGACCCAGTACTTC	CASSLGMGGSETQYF
TRBD1	TRBV6-5	TRBJ2-7	-	TGTGCCAGCACCGGACAGGGTACGGACGAGCAGTACTTC	CASTGQGTDEQYF
-	TRBV27	TRBJ2-1	-	TGTGCCAGCAGTTCCTCTCCTTGGCGAGAATACAATGAGCAGTTCTTC	CASSSSPWREYNEQFF
-	TRBV3-1/TRBV3-2	TRBJ1-2	-	TGTGCCAGCAGCCCCAGGAGGCTCCACTATGGCTACACCTTC	CASSPRRLHYGYTF
-	TRBV5-1	TRBJ1-6	-	TGCGCCAGCAGCTTGGAGCCGGGAGGTTCCTATAATTCACCCCTCCACTTT	CASSLEPGGSYNSPLHF
TRBD2	TRBV7-7	TRBJ2-2	-	TGTGCTAGCAAAGGTCCTAGCGGGGGGGCCGACACCGGGGAGCTGTTTTTT	CASKGPSGGADTGELFF
TRBD1	TRBV30	TRBJ1-6	-	TGTGCCTGCCACGGGACAGGGGGAAGTAGGGGTTCACCCCTCCACTTT	CACHGTGGSRGSPLHF
TRBD2	TRBV9	TRBJ2-7	-	TGTGCCAGCAGCGCCCATGATAGCGGGAGAGTCGAGCAGTACTTC	CASSAHDSGRVEQYF
TRBD1	TRBV2	TRBJ1-2	-	TGTGCCAGCATTGAACAGGGGCCAGGGGGCGCAAATGGCTACACCTTC	CASIEQGPGGANGYTF
-	TRBV4-1	TRBJ2-3	once	TGCGCCAGCAGCCAAGAAGGAGATACGCAGTATTTT	CASSQEGDTQYF
-	TRBV24-1	TRBJ1-1	-	TGTGCCACCGAGGGTGGATCGGAAGCTTTCTTT	CATEGGSEAFF
-	TRBV6-4	TRBJ2-1	-	TGTGCCAGCAGCCCTGATCGTGGAAGCTACAATGAGCAGTTCTTC	CASSPDRGSYNEQFF
-	TRBV5-5	TRBJ2-1	-	TGTGCCAGCAGCTTAATCCCCCTGGAGGAGCAGTTCTTC	CASSLIPLEEQFF
TRBD2	TRBV6-1	TRBJ2-1	-	TGTGCCAGCAGTGCTCAGCGGGAGGTATACTACAATGAGCAGTTCTTC	CASSAQREVYYNEQFF
TRBD1	TRBV28	TRBJ2-7	-	TGTGCCAGCAGCCGGGACAGGGCCTACGAGCAGTACTTC	CASSRDRAYEQYF
-	TRBV3-1/TRBV3-2	TRBJ2-5	-	TGTGCCAGCAGCCCCGGGCGGCTCGAACAAGAGACCCAGTACTTC	CASSPGRLEQETQYF
-	TRBV18	TRBJ2-2	once	TGTGCCAGCTCACCAAGAGACATAGGGGATGGATCCGGGGAGCTGTTTTTT	CASSPRDIGDGSGELFF
-	TRBV11-2	TRBJ1-5	-	TGTGCCAGCAGCGGATCGGGGAACAATCAGCCCCAGCATTTT	CASSGSGNNQPQHF
-	TRBV28	TRBJ1-1	-	TGTGCCAGCAGTTTAGGGAACACTGAAGCTTTCTTT	CASSLGNTEAFF